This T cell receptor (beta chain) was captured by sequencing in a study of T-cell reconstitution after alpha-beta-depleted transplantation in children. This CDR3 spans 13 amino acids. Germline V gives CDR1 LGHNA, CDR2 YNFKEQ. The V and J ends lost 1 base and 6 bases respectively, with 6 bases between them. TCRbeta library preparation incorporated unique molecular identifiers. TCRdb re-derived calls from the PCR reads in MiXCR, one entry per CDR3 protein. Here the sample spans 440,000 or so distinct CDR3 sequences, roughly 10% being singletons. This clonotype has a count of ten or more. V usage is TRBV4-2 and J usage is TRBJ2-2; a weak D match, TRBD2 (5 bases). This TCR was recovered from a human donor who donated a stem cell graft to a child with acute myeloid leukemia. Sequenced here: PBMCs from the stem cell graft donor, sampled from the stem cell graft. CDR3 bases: TGTGCCAGCAGCCAAGCGGGATCCGGGGAGCTGTTTTTT. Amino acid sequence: CASSQAGSGELFF.